Below, 29 T cell receptor beta chains from the same sample are listed, as sequenced in a study of regulatory T cells in long-lasting Graves disease. The time point here: newly diagnosed GD, antithyroid drugs for less than 3 months. The TCR library was prepared using RNA isolated from PBMCs. In building TCR beta libraries, iRepertoire HTBI primers were used together with Arm-PCR of CDR3 regions. TCRdb reprocessed the multiplex PCR reads via MiXCR and lists one record per CDR3 protein. The table shows under 450,000 distinct CDR3 sequences, with approximately 12% occurring only once. These data were also filed under a second study, of T cells in Graves' hyperthyroidism and ophthalmopathy.

The sample consisted of peripheral blood mononuclear cells (PBMCs), taken at new diagnosis, from a patient treated with antithyroid drugs. These receptors came from a woman in her late teens or twenties with Graves disease.

This clonotype was observed a handful of times. A much larger clone is a single base away; this may be a read error. The chain uses TRBV6-9 and TRBJ2-1, with TRBD1 matching 10 bases. Germline CDR1 and CDR2: MNHGY and SVAAGI. The CDR3 is 14 residues long. The CDR3 loop is CASSLWTGGVEQIF. The CDR3, as DNA: TGTGCCAGCAGTTTGTGGACAGGGGGTGTTGAGCAGATCTTC.

This clonotype was detected ten times or more. V is TRBV20-1 and J is TRBJ1-1, with D perhaps matching TRBD1 (6 bases). CDR1 is DFQATT and CDR2 is SNEGSKA in the germline V gene (reference sequence). The CDR3 spans 13 residues. Between the trimmed V and J ends, which lost 8 bases and 3 bases, there was a span of 16 bases. CDR3 sequence (DNA): TGCAGTCCGAAGGGGGGGGCTTACACTGAAGCTTTCTTT. Protein product: CSPKGGAYTEAFF.

This clonotype was seen repeatedly, ten times or more. The chain uses TRBV7-2 and TRBJ2-3; TRBD2 agrees at 7 bases. This CDR3 has 15 residues. The germline V gene has CDR1 SGHTA and CDR2 FQGNSA. Germline trimming cut 4 bases from V and 2 bases from J; bases unmatched to any gene: 6. The CDR3 nucleotides read TGTGCCAGCAGCTGGAGCGGGAATCCCACAGATACGCAGTATTTT. It translates to CASSWSGNPTDTQYF.

This clonotype was detected a few times. The chain employs TRBV20-1 and TRBJ2-1, with D maybe TRBD2 (5 bases). The germline gives CDR1 DFQATT, CDR2 SNEGSKA (reference sequence). This CDR3 has 16 residues. V lost 7 bases, J lost 4 bases, and 23 bases lay in between. The CDR3, as DNA: TGCAGTGTTCCACGCCGGAAGCTAGCAGGATACAATGAGCAGTTCTTC. Its protein product is CSVPRRKLAGYNEQFF.

This clonotype was counted a few times. The DNA is left out, because the CDR3 cannot be placed on it with certainty; the CDR3 is given as TCRdb lists it. CDR3 in amino acids: CASSQDTFGAGELFF. The J gene is TRBJ2-2, the V gene TRBV4-2. From its first to its last residue, the CDR3 has 15 amino acids. Per the germline V gene, CDR1 is LGHNA and CDR2 is YNFKEQ.

Many counts were recorded for this clonotype. The chain combines TRBV18 with TRBJ2-1; D not certain. Trimming cost V 6 bases and J 9 bases, with 12 bases left between them. Germline V lookup: CDR1 KGHSH, CDR2 LQKENI. The CDR3 extends over 12 amino acids. DNA for the CDR3: TGTGCCAGCTCCCTCTCCCCAAGTGAGCAGTTCTTC. Amino acid sequence: CASSLSPSEQFF.

The chain recombines TRBV24-1 with TRBJ2-1, with 10 bases fitting TRBD2. CDR3 size: 15 residues. The junction had 6 bases not matched to a gene; V was cut back by 9 bases and J by 2 bases. Per the germline V gene, CDR1 is KGHDR and CDR2 is SFDVKD. CDR3 nucleotides: TGTGCCACCGGCCCACTAGCGGGGCCCTACAATGAGCAGTTCTTC. It is translated as CATGPLAGPYNEQFF.

The rearrangement links TRBV4-1 to TRBJ1-4; TRBD1 matches at 8 bases. Per the germline V gene, CDR1 is MGHRA and CDR2 is YSYEKL. V lost 4 bases, J lost 5 bases, and 18 bases stayed unmatched. This CDR3 region has 19 residues. In nucleotides, the CDR3 is TGCGCCAGCAGCCCCGCCGGTGGGACAGGCGACGCGTCCAATGAAAAACTGTTTTTT. Amino acid sequence: CASSPAGGTGDASNEKLFF.

Points on this clonotype: This may come from a read error, since a much larger clone is one base off. This sequence joins TRBV6-5 and TRBJ2-5; perhaps D is TRBD1 or TRBD2 (5 bases each). There are 14 residues in the CDR3. V was cut by 0 bases and J by 5 bases, with 10 bases left in between. CDR1 is MNHEY, CDR2 SVGAGI, per germline. The CDR3 region has the DNA TGTGCCAGCAGTTACTCCCAGTGGGGGGAGACCCAGTACTTC. Protein sequence: CASSYSQWGETQYF.

In its sample, this clonotype was seen many times. The chain is built from TRBV6-1 and TRBJ2-7; the match to TRBD1 covers 10 bases. The CDR3 has 15 amino acids. The germline gives CDR1 MNHNS, CDR2 SASEGT. J was trimmed by 0 bases and V by 6 bases; bases with no gene match: 5. The CDR3 DNA sequence: TGTGCCAGCAGAGCCGGGACAGGGGCCTCCTACGAGCAGTACGTC. Translation: CASRAGTGASYEQYV.

The chain is built from TRBV4-1 and TRBJ2-7; D is perhaps TRBD2 (6 bases). V dropped 4 bases and J dropped 2 bases, with 15 bases sitting between them. There are 15 residues in the CDR3. The germline gives CDR1 MGHRA, CDR2 YSYEKL. CDR3 amino acids: CASSPSGDLAYEQYF. In nucleotides, the CDR3 is TGCGCCAGCAGCCCCTCGGGGGACTTAGCCTACGAGCAGTACTTC.

V usage is TRBV19 and J usage is TRBJ2-3; 13 positions agree with TRBD2. With V trimmed by 6 bases and J by 4 bases, 13 bases remained unmatched. CDR1 and CDR2 from the germline V gene are LNHDA and SQIVND (reference sequence). The CDR3 loop spans 18 amino acids. In DNA, the CDR3 is TGTGCCAGTAGCAATCGGGGGGGGACTAGCGGGGTCCCAGATACGCAGTATTTT. Its protein is CASSNRGGTSGVPDTQYF.

This clonotype was detected many times. This chain uses TRBV5-1 with TRBJ1-2; the match to TRBD1 covers 10 bases. V lost 4 bases and J lost 4; bases outside the gene matches: 13. The V gene's germline CDR1 is SGHRS and CDR2 YFSETQ. The CDR3 is 17 residues long. CDR3 nucleotide sequence: TGCGCCAGCAGCACGTTACCCGGGACAGGGGACTTCTATGGCTACACCTTC. It translates to CASSTLPGTGDFYGYTF.

This clonotype was detected ten times or more. This chain connects TRBV12-3 or TRBV12-4 to TRBJ2-3; 7 bases fit TRBD1. Germline trimming cut 8 bases from V and 5 bases from J; bases unmatched to any gene: 13. This CDR3 is built from 15 residues. The CDR3 spells CASHPRGRGIDTQYF. CDR3 in DNA: TGTGCCAGCCACCCCCGTGGCAGGGGGATAGATACGCAGTATTTT.

The rearrangement links TRBV27 to TRBJ1-6; no firm D call. The CDR3 loop spans 13 amino acids. The V end lost 3 bases, the J end lost 10 bases, and 10 bases lay between the germline ends. Germline V gene lookup returns CDR1 MNHEY and CDR2 SMNVEV (reference sequence). Here the CDR3 reads CASSFQRISPLHF. CDR3 nucleotides: TGTGCCAGCAGTTTCCAGAGGATCTCACCCCTCCACTTT.

V and J are TRBV3-1 and TRBJ2-1; 7 nucleotides line up with TRBD2. Germline CDR1 LGHDT, CDR2 YNNKEL (reference sequence). The CDR3 is 19 residues long. The J segment lost 3 bases and the V segment lost 0 bases, leaving 14 bases of the junction unmatched. The CDR3 here is CASSQEAGVRLAFYNEQFF. CDR3 bases: TGTGCCAGCAGCCAAGAGGCTGGGGTCCGACTAGCCTTCTACAATGAGCAGTTCTTC.

This clonotype was counted a few times. The chain employs TRBV20-1 and TRBJ2-1; perhaps TRBD2 as D (5 bases). The V gene's germline CDR1 is DFQATT and CDR2 SNEGSKA (reference sequence). V shed 6 bases and J shed 3 bases, with 15 bases lying between them. The CDR3 runs to 14 residues. This CDR3 is CSARRLAFYNEQFF. CDR3 nucleotide sequence: TGCAGTGCCCGACGTCTAGCTTTCTACAATGAGCAGTTCTTC.

This clonotype has a count of ten or more. The chain couples TRBV6-1 to TRBJ1-2, with a weak D call TRBD1 (5 bases). This CDR3 has 13 amino acids. V lost 10 bases and J 4 bases, leaving 16 bases between the germline ends. In germline, CDR1 is MNHNS, CDR2 SASEGT. The CDR3 DNA reads TGTGCCAACAGGATTGACGGACTCTATGGCTACACCTTC. This codes for CANRIDGLYGYTF.

Worth noting for this clonotype: A much more abundant neighbour one base away suggests this may be a read error. V is TRBV10-3 and J is TRBJ2-1, with D perhaps TRBD1 (5 bases). The germline V gene encodes CDR1 ENHRY and CDR2 SYGVKD. Deletions cut 0 bases from V and 10 bases from J, with 19 bases between. This CDR3 is 16 amino acids long. The CDR3 DNA sequence: TGTGCCATCAGTGAGTCATTGGGGCAGTTGGTCAACGAGCAGTTCTTC. It translates to CAISESLGQLVNEQFF.

This clonotype was detected only a few times. The CDR3 end shows no conserved phenylalanine or tryptophan, and so a read error is likely. This chain joins TRBV7-9 and TRBJ2-3; 7 bases fit TRBD1. The CDR3 extends over 13 amino acids. Germline CDR1 reads SEHNR; CDR2 reads FQNEAQ (reference sequence). Losses at the gene ends were 4 bases for V and 3 bases for J; bases not matched to a gene: 1. The CDR3 DNA reads TGTGCCAGCAGCTACAGGGGAACAGATACGCAGTATCTT. Protein sequence: CASSYRGTDTQYL.

In its sample, this clonotype was seen many times. This CDR3 reads CASSPLAGRDNEQFF. Written as DNA, the CDR3 is TGTGCCAGCAGCCCACTAGCGGGCAGGGACAATGAGCAGTTCTTC. The chain uses TRBV2 and TRBJ2-1; 9 bases fit TRBD2. Germline assignment: CDR1 SNHLY and CDR2 FYNNEI. Germline trimming cut 6 bases from V and 5 bases from J; bases unmatched to any gene: 8. This CDR3 comprises 15 residues.

Ten or more counts support this clonotype. The rearrangement uses TRBV27 and TRBJ2-5, with no clear D. The J call is doubtful: the DNA matches TRBJ2-1 better. Germline CDR1 is MNHEY and CDR2 is SMNVEV (reference sequence). CDR3 length: 17 residues. The CDR3: CASSSSRQYLWPWEQFF. The CDR3, as DNA: TGTGCCAGCAGTTCCTCCAGACAATACCTATGGCCTTGGGAGCAGTTCTTC.

This clonotype was picked up many times. This rearrangement joins TRBV2 to TRBJ1-5; possible D gene TRBD1, 5 bases. Germline-derived CDR1 and CDR2 are SNHLY and FYNNEI. The CDR3 is made up of 15 amino acids. V dropped 5 bases and J dropped 6 bases, with 17 bases sitting between them. This CDR3 is CASSLGTRGAQPQHF. For the CDR3, the DNA is TGTGCCAGCAGTCTAGGAACTAGGGGTGCTCAGCCCCAGCATTTT. The full variable domain, completed using reference TRBV2 and TRBJ1-5, is EPEVTQTPSHQVTQMGQEVILRCVPISNHLYFYWYRQILGQKVEFLVSFYNNEISEKSEIFDDQFSVERPDGSNFTLKIRSTKLEDSAMYFCASSLGTRGAQPQHFGDGTRLSIL.

This clonotype was seen repeatedly, ten times or more. The rearrangement uses TRBV10-3 and TRBJ2-1; D is undetermined. This CDR3 contains 15 residues. V was pared by 4 bases and J by 9 bases, with 19 bases between. CDR1 is ENHRY and CDR2 is SYGVKD in the germline V gene. The CDR3 region is CAISVSTGSWAEQFF. The CDR3, as DNA: TGTGCCATCAGTGTCTCCACGGGTAGTTGGGCTGAGCAGTTCTTC.

In its sample, this clonotype was seen a few times. A much larger clone differs by one base, so this may be a read error. This chain joins TRBV6-1 and TRBJ2-7; 9 bases are shared with TRBD2. The CDR3 totals 13 residues. CDR1 MNHNS and CDR2 SASEGT come from the germline V gene. V was pared by 7 bases and J by 5 bases, with 6 bases of the junction left unmatched. CDR3 amino acids: CASTGGRGDEQYF. CDR3 nucleotides: TGTGCCAGCACGGGCGGGAGGGGGGACGAGCAGTACTTC.

This clonotype appeared many times. The gene calls are TRBV11-2 and TRBJ2-7, with TRBD2 identical over 9 bases. Germline assignment: CDR1 SGHAT and CDR2 FQNNGV. V lost 3 bases, J lost 6 bases, and 9 bases stayed unmatched. The CDR3 extends over 15 amino acids. CDR3 protein: CASSLTSGGGTEQYF. CDR3 sequence (DNA): TGTGCCAGCAGCTTGACTAGCGGAGGGGGAACCGAGCAGTACTTC.

This clonotype was picked up a small number of times. This chain links TRBV6-1 with TRBJ2-1; 15 nucleotides agree with TRBD2. This CDR3 has 18 residues. V trimming: 7 bases; J trimming: 7 bases; junction bases outside the gene matches: 14. Germline V lookup: CDR1 MNHNS, CDR2 SASEGT. The DNA for the CDR3 is TGTGCCAGCATCACCCCCAGAGAGGGACTAGCGGGGGGTAATGAGCAGTTCTTC. Amino acid sequence: CASITPREGLAGGNEQFF.

There are a few counts of this clonotype. The gene calls are TRBV12-3 or TRBV12-4 and TRBJ2-1; D call uncertain. CDR3 length: 13 amino acids. Trimming removed 3 bases at V and 11 bases at J, with 14 bases between. This CDR3 reads CASSFESWNQQFF. The CDR3 DNA follows: TGTGCCAGCAGTTTTGAGAGCTGGAATCAGCAGTTCTTC.

The J gene is TRBJ1-2, the V gene TRBV4-3, with no clear D. This CDR3 region has 14 residues. Germline V gene data show CDR1 as LGHNA and CDR2 as YSLEER. Trimming left V 2 bases short and J 4 bases short, with 11 bases between. The CDR3 nucleotides read TGCGCCAGCAGCCAACGTGCCCGGACCTATGGCTACACCTTC. It encodes CASSQRARTYGYTF.